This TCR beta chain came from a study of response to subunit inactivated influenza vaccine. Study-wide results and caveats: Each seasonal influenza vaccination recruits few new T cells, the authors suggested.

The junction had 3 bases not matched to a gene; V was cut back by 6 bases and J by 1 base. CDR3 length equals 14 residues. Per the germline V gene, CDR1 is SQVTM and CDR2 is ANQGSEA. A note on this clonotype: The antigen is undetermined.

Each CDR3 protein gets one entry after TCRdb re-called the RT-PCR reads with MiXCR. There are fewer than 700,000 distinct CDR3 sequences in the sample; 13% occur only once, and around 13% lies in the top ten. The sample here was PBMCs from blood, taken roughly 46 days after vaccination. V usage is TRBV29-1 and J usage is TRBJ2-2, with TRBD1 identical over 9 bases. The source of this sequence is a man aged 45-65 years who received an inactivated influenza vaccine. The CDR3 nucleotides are TGCAGCGTGTCGGGACAGGGGAACACCGGGGAGCTGTTTTTT. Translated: CSVSGQGNTGELFF.